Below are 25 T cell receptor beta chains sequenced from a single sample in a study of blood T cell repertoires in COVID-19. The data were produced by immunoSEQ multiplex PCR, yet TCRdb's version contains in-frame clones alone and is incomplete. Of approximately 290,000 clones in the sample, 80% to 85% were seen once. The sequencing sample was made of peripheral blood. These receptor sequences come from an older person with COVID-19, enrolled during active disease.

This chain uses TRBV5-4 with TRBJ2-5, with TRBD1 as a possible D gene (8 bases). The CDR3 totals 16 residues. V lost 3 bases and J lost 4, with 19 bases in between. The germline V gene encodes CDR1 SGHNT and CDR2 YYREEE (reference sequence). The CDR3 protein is CASSSAPTGGGETQYF. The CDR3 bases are TGTGCCAGCAGCTCAGCCCCCACAGGGGGGGGAGAGACCCAGTACTTC.

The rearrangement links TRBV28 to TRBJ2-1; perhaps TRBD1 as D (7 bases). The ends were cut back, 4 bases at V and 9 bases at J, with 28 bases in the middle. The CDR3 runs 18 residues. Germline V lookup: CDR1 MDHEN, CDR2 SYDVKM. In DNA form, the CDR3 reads TGTGCCAGCAGTTACAGGGGAAGGAGAGGGACTTTACGGGGTGAGCAGTTCTTC. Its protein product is CASSYRGRRGTLRGEQFF.

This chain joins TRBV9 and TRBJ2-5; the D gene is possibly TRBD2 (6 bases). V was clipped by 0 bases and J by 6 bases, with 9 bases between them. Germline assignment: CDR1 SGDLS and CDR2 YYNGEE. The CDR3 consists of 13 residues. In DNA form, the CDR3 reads TGTGCCAGCAGCGTAGACGGGAGTCAGACCCAGTACTTC. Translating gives CASSVDGSQTQYF. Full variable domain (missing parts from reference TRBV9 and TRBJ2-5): DSGVTQTPKHLITATGQRVTLRCSPRSGDLSVYWYQQSLDQGLQFLIQYYNGEERAKGNILERFSAQQFPDLHSELNLSSLELGDSALYFCASSVDGSQTQYFGPGTRLLVL.

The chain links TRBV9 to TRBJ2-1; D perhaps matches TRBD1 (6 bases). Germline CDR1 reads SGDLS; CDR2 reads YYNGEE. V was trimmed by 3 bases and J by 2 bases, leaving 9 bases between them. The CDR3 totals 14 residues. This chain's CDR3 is CASSADRTYNEQFF. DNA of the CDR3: TGTGCCAGCAGCGCGGACAGAACCTACAATGAGCAGTTCTTC.

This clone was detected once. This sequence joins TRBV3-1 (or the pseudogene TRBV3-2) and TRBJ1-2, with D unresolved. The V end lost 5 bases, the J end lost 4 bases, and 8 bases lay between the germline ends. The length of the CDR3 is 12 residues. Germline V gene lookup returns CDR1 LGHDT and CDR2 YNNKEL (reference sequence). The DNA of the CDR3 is TGTGCCAGCAGCTACGACATCTATGGCTACACCTTC. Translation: CASSYDIYGYTF.

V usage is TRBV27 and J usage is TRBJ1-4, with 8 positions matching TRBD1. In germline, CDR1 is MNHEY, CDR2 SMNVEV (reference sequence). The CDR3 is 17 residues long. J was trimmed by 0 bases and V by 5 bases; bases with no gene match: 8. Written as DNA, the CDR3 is TGTGCCAGCAGTCCGGGGACAGGCGTTGCAACTAATGAAAAACTGTTTTTT. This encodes CASSPGTGVATNEKLFF.

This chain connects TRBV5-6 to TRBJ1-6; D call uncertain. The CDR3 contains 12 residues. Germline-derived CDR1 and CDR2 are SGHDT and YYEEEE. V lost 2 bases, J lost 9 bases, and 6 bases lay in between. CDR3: CASSFRVSPLHF. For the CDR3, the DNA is TGTGCCAGCAGCTTTCGTGTTTCACCCCTCCACTTT. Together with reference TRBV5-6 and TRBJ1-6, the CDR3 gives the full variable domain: DAGVTQSPTHLIKTRGQQVTLRCSPKSGHDTVSWYQQALGQGPQFIFQYYEEEERQRGNFPDRFSGHQFPNYSSELNVNALLLGDSALYLCASSFRVSPLHFGNGTRLTVT.

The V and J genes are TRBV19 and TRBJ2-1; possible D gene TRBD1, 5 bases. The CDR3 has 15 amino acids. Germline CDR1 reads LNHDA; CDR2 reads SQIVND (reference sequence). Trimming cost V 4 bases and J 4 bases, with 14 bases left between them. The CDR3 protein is CASSRVQGGYNEQFF. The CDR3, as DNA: TGTGCCAGTAGTAGAGTTCAGGGTGGGTACAATGAGCAGTTCTTC.

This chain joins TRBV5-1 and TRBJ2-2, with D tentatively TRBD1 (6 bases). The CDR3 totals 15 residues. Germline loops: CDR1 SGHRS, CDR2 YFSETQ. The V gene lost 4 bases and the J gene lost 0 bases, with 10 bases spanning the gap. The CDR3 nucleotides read TGCGCCAGCAGCGTAACAGGGCCGAACACCGGGGAGCTGTTTTTT. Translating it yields CASSVTGPNTGELFF.

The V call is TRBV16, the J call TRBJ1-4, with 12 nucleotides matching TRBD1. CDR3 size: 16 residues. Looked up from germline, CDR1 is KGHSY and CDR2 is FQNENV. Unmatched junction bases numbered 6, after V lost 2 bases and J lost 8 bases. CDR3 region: CASSQEGTGGEEKLFF. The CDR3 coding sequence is TGTGCCAGCAGCCAAGAGGGGACAGGGGGCGAGGAAAAACTGTTTTTT. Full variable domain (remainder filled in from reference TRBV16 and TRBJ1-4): GEEVAQTPKHLVRGEGQKAKLYCAPIKGHSYVFWYQQVLKNEFKFLISFQNENVFDETGMPKERFSAKCLPNSPCSLEIQATKLEDSAVYFCASSQEGTGGEEKLFFGSGTQLSVL.

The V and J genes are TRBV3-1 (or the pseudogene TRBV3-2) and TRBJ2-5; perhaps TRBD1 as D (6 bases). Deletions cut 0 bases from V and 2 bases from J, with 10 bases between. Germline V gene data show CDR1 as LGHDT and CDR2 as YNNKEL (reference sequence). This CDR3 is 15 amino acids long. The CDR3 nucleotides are TGTGCCAGCAGCCAAGATCGGGGACAACAAGAGACCCAGTACTTC. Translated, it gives CASSQDRGQQETQYF.

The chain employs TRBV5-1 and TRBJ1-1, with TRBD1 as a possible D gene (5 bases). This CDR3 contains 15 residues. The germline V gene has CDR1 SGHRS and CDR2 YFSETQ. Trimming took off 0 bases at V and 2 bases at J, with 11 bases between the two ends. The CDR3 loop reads CASSLVAGPNTEAFF. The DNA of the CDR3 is TGCGCCAGCAGCTTGGTGGCAGGGCCTAACACTGAAGCTTTCTTT. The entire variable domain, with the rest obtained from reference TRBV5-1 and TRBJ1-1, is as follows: KAGVTQTPRYLIKTRGQQVTLSCSPISGHRSVSWYQQTPGQGLQFLFEYFSETQRNKGNFPGRFSGRQFSNSRSEMNVSTLELGDSALYLCASSLVAGPNTEAFFGQGTRLTVV.

The CDR3 nucleotides read TGCGCCAGCAGCTTGGCAGGGGGCAGCCTTTATGGCTACACCTTC. Encoded protein: CASSLAGGSLYGYTF. This chain connects TRBV5-1 to TRBJ1-2; 8 nucleotides line up with TRBD1. The V gene end was trimmed by 0 bases and the J gene end by 5 bases; junction bases not matched to a gene: 6. Germline V gene sequence: CDR1 SGHRS, CDR2 YFSETQ. CDR3 length equals 15 residues. The entire variable domain, with the rest obtained from reference TRBV5-1 and TRBJ1-2, is as follows: KAGVTQTPRYLIKTRGQQVTLSCSPISGHRSVSWYQQTPGQGLQFLFEYFSETQRNKGNFPGRFSGRQFSNSRSEMNVSTLELGDSALYLCASSLAGGSLYGYTFGSGTRLTVV.

In DNA, the CDR3 is TGTGCCAGCGGGTGGGGCAGGGGACACCAAGAGACCCAGTACTTC. Amino acid sequence: CASGWGRGHQETQYF. The rearrangement links TRBV28 to TRBJ2-5; perhaps TRBD1 as D (6 bases). Germline CDR1 and CDR2: MDHEN and SYDVKM. Trimming left V 8 bases short and J 0 bases short, with 16 bases between. This CDR3 is 15 amino acids long.

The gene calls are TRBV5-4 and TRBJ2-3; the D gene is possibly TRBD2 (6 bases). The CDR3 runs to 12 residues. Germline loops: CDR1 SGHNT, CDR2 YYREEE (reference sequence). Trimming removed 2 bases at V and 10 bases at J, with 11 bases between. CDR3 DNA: TGTGCCAGCAGCTTCCGGGACTTGGCGCAGTATTTT. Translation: CASSFRDLAQYF.

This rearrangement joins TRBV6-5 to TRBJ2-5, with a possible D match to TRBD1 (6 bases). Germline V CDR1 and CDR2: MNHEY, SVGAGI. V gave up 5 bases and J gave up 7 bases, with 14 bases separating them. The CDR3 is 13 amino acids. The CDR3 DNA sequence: TGTGCCAGCAGTCCCAGGGGACCCGGGACCCAGTACTTC. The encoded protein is CASSPRGPGTQYF.

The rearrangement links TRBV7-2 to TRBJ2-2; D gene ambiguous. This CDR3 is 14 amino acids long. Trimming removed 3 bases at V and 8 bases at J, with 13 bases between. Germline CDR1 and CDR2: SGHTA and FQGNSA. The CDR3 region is CASSFDWRAGELFF. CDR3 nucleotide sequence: TGTGCCAGCAGCTTTGACTGGCGTGCGGGGGAGCTGTTTTTT. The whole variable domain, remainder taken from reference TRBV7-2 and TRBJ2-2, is GAGVSQSPSNKVTEKGKDVELRCDPISGHTALYWYRQSLGQGLEFLIYFQGNSAPDKSGLPSDRFSAERTGGSVSTLTIQRTQQEDSAVYLCASSFDWRAGELFFGEGSRLTVL.

CDR3: CASSTTGGIEQYF. The CDR3 DNA sequence: TGTGCCAGCAGCACCACAGGGGGCATCGAGCAGTACTTC. The chain is built from TRBV6-5 and TRBJ2-7, with 9 nucleotides matching TRBD1. V lost 6 bases, J lost 6 bases, and 6 bases stayed unmatched. Germline loops: CDR1 MNHEY, CDR2 SVGAGI. This CDR3 spans 13 amino acids.

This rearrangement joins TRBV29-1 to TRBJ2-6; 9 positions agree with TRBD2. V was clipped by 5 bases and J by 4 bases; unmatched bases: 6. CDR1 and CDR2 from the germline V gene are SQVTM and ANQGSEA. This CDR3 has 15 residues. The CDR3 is CSVTGLASGANVLTF. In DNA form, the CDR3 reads TGCAGCGTTACGGGACTAGCCTCAGGGGCCAACGTCCTGACTTTC.

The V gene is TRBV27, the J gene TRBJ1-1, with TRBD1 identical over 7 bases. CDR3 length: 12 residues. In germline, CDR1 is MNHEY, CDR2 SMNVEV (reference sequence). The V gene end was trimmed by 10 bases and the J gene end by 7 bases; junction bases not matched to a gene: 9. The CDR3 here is CATHKRQGEAFF. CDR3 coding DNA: TGTGCCACCCACAAAAGACAGGGTGAAGCTTTCTTT.

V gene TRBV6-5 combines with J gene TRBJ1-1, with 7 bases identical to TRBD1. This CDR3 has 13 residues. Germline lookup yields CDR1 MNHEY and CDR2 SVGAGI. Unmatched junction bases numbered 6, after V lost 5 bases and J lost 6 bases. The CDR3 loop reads CASSNDRAAEAFF. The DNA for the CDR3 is TGTGCCAGCAGTAACGACAGGGCAGCTGAAGCTTTCTTT.

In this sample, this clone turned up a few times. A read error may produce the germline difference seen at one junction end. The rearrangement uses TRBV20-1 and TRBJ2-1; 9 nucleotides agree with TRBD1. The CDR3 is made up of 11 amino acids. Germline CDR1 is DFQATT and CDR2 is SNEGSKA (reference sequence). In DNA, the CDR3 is TGCAGTGCCGTTTGGGACAGGGACAGGGTCTTC. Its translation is CSAVWDRDRVF.

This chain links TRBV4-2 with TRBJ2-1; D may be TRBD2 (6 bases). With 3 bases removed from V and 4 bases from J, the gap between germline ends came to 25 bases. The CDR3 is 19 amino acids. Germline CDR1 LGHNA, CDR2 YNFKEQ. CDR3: CASSHQGGRGSGRYNEQFF. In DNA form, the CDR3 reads TGTGCCAGCAGCCACCAAGGCGGGCGGGGAAGCGGAAGGTACAATGAGCAGTTCTTC.

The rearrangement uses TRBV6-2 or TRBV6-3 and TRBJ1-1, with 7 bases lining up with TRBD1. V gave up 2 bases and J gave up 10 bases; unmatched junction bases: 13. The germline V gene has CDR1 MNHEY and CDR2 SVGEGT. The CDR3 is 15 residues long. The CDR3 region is CASSYGTVPRGRAFF. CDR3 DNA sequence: TGTGCCAGCAGTTACGGGACAGTACCAAGGGGAAGAGCTTTCTTT.

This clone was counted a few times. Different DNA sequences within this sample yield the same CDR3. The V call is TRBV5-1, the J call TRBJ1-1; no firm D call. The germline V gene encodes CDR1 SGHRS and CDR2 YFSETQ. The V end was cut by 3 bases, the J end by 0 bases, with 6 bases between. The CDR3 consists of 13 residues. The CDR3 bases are TGCGCCAGCAGCTCCACAGTGAACACTGAAGCTTTCTTT. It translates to CASSSTVNTEAFF.